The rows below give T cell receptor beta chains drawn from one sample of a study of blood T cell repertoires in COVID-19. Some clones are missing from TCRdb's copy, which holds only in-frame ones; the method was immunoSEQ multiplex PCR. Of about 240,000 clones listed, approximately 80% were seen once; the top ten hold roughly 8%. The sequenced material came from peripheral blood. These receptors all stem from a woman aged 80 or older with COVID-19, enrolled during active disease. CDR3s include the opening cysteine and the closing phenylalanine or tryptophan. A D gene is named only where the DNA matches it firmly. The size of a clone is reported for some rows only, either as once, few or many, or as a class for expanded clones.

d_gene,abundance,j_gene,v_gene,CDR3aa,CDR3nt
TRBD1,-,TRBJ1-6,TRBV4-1,CASRAGTENSPLHF,TGCGCCAGCAGGGCCGGGACAGAGAATTCACCCCTCCACTTT
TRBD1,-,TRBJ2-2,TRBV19,CASSRTTGGKGGELFF,TGTGCCAGTAGTCGTACGACAGGGGGAAAAGGCGGGGAGCTGTTTTTT
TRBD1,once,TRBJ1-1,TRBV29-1,CSGRDSGTEAFF,TGCAGCGGACGGGACAGCGGCACTGAAGCTTTCTTT
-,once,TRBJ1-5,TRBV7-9,CASSFNNQPQHF,TGTGCCAGCAGTTTCAACAATCAGCCCCAGCATTTT
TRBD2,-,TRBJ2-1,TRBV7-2,CASSLVGGAYNEQFF,TGTGCCAGCAGCTTAGTCGGGGGGGCGTACAATGAGCAGTTCTTC
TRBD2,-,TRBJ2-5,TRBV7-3,CASSSSGEGTQYF,TGTGCCAGCAGCTCCAGCGGGGAGGGGACCCAGTACTTC
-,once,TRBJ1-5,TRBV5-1,CASSLDLVVPRFPPQHF,TGCGCCAGCAGCTTGGATCTAGTCGTCCCCCGATTCCCGCCCCAGCATTTT
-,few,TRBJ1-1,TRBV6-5,CASRWTVMNTEAFF,TGTGCCAGCAGGTGGACAGTCATGAACACTGAAGCTTTCTTT
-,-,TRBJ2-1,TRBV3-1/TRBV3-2,CASSQPGMPQIF,TGTGCCAGCAGCCAACCGGGGATGCCCCAGATCTTC
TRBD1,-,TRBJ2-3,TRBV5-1,CASSPPTGGLSTDTQYF,TGCGCCAGCAGCCCTCCAACAGGGGGCCTTAGCACAGATACGCAGTATTTT
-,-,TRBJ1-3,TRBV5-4,CASSIGGSGNTIYF,TGTGCCAGCAGCATAGGAGGCTCTGGAAACACCATATATTTT
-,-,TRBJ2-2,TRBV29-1,CSVGDTVAGELFF,TGCAGCGTGGGGGACACCGTCGCCGGGGAGCTGTTTTTT
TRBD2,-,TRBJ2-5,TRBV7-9,CASSLGTSGQETQYF,TGTGCCAGCAGCCTGGGGACTAGCGGGCAAGAGACCCAGTACTTC
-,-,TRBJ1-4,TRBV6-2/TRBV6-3,CASSYVGLPNEKLFF,TGTGCCAGCAGTTACGTGGGACTGCCTAATGAAAAACTGTTTTTT
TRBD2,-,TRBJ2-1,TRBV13,CASSPRTSGRNEQFF,TGTGCCAGCAGCCCGAGGACTAGCGGGAGAAATGAGCAGTTCTTC
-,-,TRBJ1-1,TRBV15,CATSRDGGGGKFSEAFF,TGTGCCACCAGCAGAGATGGGGGGGGAGGTAAATTTTCTGAAGCTTTCTTT
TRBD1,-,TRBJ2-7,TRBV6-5,CASSWNRGSAYEQYF,TGTGCCAGCAGCTGGAACAGGGGGAGCGCCTACGAGCAGTACTTC
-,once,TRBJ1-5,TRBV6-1,CASSDAARGVNQPQHF,TGTGCCAGCAGTGACGCTGCCCGGGGTGTCAATCAGCCCCAGCATTTT
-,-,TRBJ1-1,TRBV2,CASGGGTEAFF,TGTGCCAGCGGGGGAGGGACTGAAGCTTTCTTT
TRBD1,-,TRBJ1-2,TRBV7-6,CASSLATGGEVDGYTF,TGTGCCAGCAGCTTAGCAACAGGGGGCGAGGTGGATGGCTACACCTTC
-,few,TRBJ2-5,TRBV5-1,CASSLGGTAETQYF,TGCGCCAGCAGCTTGGGAGGAACGGCGGAGACCCAGTACTTC
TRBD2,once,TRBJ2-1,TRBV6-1,CASSEGLASYNEQFF,TGTGCCAGCAGTGAAGGACTAGCCTCCTACAATGAGCAGTTCTTC
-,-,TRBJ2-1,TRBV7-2,CASSLDRLDNEQFF,TGTGCCAGCAGCTTAGACAGGCTAGACAATGAGCAGTTCTTC
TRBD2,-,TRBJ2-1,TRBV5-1,CASTLAGSYNEQFF,TGCGCCAGCACTCTAGCGGGCTCCTACAATGAGCAGTTCTTC
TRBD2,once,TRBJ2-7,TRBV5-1,CASSATSGGAQYF,TGCGCCAGCAGCGCGACTAGCGGGGGGGCCCAGTACTTC
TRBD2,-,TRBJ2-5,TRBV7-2,CASSFSGRAVGETQYF,TGTGCCAGCAGCTTCAGCGGGAGGGCCGTGGGAGAGACCCAGTACTTC
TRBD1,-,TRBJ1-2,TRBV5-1,CASRGQGNTNYGYTF,TGCGCCAGCCGAGGACAGGGAAACACTAACTATGGCTACACCTTC
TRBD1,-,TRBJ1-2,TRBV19,CASSVTGVFGYTF,TGTGCCAGTAGTGTAACAGGGGTTTTTGGCTACACCTTC
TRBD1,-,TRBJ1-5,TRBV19,CASTRQGSNQPQHF,TGTGCCAGTACGAGACAGGGGAGCAATCAGCCCCAGCATTTT
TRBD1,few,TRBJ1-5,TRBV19,CASRGGTGSQPQHF,TGTGCCAGTAGAGGGGGGACAGGGAGTCAGCCCCAGCATTTT
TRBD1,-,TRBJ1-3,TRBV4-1,CASSHGRRVGQSSGNTIYF,TGCGCCAGCAGCCATGGTCGCAGAGTGGGACAGAGCTCTGGAAACACCATATATTTT
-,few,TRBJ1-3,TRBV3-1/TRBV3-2,CASSQFAGSGNTIYF,TGTGCCAGCAGCCAATTTGCAGGGTCTGGAAACACCATATATTTT
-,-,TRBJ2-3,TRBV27,CASSYLFSTDTQYF,TGTGCCAGCAGCTACCTCTTTAGCACAGATACGCAGTATTTT
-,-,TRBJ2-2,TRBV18,CASSPRTLAQNTGELFF,TGTGCCAGCTCACCCCGAACTCTCGCGCAGAACACCGGGGAGCTGTTTTTT
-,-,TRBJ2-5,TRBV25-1,CASSEYRGQETQYF,TGTGCCAGCAGTGAATATCGGGGACAAGAGACCCAGTACTTC
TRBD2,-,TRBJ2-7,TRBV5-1,CASSIGGAGGPYEQYF,TGCGCCAGCAGCATTGGCGGCGCGGGGGGGCCATACGAGCAGTACTTC
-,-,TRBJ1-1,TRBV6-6,CASSPPYQGLDTEAFF,TGTGCCAGCAGTCCACCCTATCAGGGGCTGGACACTGAAGCTTTCTTT
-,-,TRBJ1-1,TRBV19,CASSSVTPGDTEAFF,TGTGCCAGTAGTTCCGTCACTCCGGGGGACACTGAAGCTTTCTTT
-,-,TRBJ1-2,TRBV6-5,CASRIDRAYGYTF,TGTGCCAGCAGGATAGACAGAGCCTATGGCTACACCTTC
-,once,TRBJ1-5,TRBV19,CASSIDLGGQPQHF,TGTGCCAGTAGTATAGATCTAGGAGGGCAGCCCCAGCATTTT
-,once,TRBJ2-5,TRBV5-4,CASSLRGGGETQYF,TGTGCCAGCAGCTTGAGGGGAGGCGGGGAGACCCAGTACTTC
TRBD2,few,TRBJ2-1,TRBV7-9,CASSLAELAGGREQFF,TGTGCCAGCAGCTTAGCGGAACTAGCGGGGGGGCGCGAGCAGTTCTTC
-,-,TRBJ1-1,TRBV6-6,CASSYWGGGAFF,TGTGCCAGCAGTTACTGGGGCGGCGGAGCTTTCTTT
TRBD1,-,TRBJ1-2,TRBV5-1,CASSQGAQDYGYTF,TGCGCCAGCAGCCAGGGGGCGCAGGACTATGGCTACACCTTC
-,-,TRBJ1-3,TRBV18,CASSPPEGAGNTIYF,TGTGCCAGCTCACCCCCGGAGGGTGCTGGAAACACCATATATTTT
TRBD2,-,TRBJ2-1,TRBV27,CASSPWTSGRREGNEQFF,TGTGCCAGCAGTCCGTGGACTAGCGGGAGAAGAGAGGGCAATGAGCAGTTCTTC
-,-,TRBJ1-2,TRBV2,CASRTPGAYGYTF,TGTGCCAGCAGGACCCCCGGAGCCTATGGCTACACCTTC
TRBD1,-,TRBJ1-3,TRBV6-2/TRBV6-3,CASSYPSQPGQADSGNTIYF,TGTGCCAGCAGTTACCCATCGCAACCGGGACAGGCAGACTCTGGAAACACCATATATTTT
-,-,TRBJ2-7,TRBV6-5,CASSTGYEQYF,TGTGCCAGCAGTACAGGGTACGAGCAGTACTTC